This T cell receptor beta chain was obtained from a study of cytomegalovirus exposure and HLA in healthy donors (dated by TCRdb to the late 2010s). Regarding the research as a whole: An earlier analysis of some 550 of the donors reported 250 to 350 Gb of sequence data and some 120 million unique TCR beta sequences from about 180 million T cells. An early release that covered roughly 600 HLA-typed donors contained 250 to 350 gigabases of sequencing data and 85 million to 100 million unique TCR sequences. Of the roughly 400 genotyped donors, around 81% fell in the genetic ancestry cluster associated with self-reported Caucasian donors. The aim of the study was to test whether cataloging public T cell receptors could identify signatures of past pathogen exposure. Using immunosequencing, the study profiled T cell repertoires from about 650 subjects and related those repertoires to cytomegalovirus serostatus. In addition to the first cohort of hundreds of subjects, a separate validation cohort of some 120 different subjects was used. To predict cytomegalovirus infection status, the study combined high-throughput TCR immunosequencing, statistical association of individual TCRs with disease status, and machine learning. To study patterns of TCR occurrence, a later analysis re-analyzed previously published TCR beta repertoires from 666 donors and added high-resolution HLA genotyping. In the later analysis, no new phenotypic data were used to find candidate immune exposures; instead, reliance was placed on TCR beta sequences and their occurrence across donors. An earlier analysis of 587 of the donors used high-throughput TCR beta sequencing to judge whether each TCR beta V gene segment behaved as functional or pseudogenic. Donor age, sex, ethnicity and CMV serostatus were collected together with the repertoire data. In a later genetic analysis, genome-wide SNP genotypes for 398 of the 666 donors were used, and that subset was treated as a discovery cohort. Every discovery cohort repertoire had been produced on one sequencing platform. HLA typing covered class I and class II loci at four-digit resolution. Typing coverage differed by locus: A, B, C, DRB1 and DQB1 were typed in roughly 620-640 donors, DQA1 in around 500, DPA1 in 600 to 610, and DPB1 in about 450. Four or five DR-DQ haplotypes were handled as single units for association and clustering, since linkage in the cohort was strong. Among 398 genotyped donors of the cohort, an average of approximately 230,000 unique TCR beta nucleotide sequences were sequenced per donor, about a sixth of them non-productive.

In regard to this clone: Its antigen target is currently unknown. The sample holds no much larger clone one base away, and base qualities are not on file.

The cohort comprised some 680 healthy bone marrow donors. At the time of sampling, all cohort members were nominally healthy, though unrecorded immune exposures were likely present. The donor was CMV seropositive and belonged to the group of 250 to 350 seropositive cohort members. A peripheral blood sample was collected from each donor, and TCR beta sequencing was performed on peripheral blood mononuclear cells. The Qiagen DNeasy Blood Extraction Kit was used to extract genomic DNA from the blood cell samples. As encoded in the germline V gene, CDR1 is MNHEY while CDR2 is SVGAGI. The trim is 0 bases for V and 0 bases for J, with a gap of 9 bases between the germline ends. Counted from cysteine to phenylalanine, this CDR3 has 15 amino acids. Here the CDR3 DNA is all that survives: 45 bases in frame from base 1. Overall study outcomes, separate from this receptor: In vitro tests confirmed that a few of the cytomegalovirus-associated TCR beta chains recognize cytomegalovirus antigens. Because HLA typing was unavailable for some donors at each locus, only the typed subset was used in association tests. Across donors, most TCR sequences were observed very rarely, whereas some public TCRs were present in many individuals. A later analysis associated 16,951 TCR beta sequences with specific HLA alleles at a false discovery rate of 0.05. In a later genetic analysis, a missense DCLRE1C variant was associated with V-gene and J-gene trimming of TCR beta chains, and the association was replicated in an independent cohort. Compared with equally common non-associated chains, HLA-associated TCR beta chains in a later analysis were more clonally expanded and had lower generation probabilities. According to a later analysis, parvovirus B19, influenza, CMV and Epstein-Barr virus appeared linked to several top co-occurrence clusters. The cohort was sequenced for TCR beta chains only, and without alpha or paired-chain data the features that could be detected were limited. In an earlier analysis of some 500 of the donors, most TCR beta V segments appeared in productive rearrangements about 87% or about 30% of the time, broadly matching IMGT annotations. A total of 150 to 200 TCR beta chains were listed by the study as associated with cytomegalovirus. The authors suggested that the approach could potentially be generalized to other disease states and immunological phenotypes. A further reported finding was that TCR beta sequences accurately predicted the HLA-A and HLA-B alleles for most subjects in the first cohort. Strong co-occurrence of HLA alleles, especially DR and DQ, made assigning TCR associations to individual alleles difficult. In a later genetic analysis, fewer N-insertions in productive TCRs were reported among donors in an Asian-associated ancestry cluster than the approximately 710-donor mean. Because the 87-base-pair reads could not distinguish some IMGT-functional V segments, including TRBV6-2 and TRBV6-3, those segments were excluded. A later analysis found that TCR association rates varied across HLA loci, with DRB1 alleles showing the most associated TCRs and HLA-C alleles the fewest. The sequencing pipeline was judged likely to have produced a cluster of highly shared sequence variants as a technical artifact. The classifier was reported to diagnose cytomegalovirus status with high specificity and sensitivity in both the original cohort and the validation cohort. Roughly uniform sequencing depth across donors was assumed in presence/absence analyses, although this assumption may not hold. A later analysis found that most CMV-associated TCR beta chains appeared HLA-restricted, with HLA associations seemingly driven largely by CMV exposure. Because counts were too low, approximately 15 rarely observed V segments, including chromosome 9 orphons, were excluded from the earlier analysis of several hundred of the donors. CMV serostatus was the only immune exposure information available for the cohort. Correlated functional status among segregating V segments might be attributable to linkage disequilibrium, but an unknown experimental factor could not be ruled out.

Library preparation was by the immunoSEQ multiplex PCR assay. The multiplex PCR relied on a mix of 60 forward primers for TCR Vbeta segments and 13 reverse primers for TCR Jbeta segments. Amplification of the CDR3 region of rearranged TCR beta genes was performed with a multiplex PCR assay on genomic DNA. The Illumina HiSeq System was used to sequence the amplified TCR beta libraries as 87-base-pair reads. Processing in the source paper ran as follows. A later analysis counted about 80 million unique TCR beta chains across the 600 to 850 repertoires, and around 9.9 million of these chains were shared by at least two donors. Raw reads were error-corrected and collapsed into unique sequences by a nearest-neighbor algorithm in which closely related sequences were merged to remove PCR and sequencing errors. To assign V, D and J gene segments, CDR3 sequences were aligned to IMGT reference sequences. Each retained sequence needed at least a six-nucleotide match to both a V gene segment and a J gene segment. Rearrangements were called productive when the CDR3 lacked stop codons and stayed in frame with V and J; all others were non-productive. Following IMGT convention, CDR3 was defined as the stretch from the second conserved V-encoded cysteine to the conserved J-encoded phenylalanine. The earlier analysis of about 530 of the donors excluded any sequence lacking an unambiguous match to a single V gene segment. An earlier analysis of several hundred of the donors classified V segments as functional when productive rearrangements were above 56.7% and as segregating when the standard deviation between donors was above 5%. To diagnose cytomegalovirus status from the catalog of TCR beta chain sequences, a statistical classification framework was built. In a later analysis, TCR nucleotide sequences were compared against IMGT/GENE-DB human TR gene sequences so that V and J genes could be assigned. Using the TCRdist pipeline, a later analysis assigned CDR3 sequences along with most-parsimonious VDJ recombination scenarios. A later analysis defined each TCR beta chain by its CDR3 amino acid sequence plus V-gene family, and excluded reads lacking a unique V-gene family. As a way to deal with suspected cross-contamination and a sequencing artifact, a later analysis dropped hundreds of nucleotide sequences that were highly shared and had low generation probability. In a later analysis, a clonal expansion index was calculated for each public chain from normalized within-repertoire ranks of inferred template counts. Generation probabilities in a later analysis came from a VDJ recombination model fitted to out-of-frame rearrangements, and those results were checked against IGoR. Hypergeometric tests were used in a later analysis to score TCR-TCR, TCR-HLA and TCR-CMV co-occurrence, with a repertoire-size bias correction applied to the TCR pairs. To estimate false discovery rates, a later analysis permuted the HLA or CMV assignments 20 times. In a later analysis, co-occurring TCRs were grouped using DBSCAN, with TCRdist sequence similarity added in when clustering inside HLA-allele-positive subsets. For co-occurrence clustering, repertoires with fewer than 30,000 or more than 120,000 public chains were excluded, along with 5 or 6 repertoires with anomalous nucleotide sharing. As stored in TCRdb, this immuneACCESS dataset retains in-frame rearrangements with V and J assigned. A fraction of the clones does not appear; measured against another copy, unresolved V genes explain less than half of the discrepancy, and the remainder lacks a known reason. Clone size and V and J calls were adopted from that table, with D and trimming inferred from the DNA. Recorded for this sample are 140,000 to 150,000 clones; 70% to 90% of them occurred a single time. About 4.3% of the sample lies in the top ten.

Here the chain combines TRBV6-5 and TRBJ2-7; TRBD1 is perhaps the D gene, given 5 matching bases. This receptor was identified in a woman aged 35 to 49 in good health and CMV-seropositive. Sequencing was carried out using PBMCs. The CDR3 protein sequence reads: CASSYSRDSSYEQYF. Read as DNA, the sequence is TGTGCCAGCAGTTACTCCAGGGATAGCTCCTACGAGCAGTACTTC.